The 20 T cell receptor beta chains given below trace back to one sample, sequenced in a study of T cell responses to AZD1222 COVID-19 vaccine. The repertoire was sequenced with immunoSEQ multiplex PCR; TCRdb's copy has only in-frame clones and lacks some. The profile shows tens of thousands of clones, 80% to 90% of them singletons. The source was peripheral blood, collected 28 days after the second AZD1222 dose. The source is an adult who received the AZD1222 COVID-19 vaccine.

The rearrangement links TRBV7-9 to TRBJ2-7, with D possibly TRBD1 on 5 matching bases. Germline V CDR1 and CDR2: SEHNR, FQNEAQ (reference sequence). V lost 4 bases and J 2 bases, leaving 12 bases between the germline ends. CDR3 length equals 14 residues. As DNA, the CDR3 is TGTGCCAGCAGCTCCCAGGGTGGGGCCTACGAGCAGTACTTC. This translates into CASSSQGGAYEQYF.

CDR3 DNA sequence: TGTGCCAGCAGCTTAGAGGAGGGGAGTCAGGGTTTAGGAGAGACCCAGTACTTC. This translates into CASSLEEGSQGLGETQYF. The rearrangement joins TRBV7-9 to TRBJ2-5; tentative D call: TRBD2 (6 bases). Per germline, CDR1 SEHNR and CDR2 FQNEAQ (reference sequence). The V end lost 1 base, the J end lost 4 bases, and 22 bases lay between the germline ends. This CDR3 is 18 amino acids long.

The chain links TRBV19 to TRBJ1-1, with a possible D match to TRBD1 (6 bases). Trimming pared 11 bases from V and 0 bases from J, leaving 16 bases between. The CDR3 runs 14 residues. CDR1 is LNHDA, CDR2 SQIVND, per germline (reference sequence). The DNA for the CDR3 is TGTGCCGTTGGACGGGACACCTTGAACACTGAAGCTTTCTTT. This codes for CAVGRDTLNTEAFF.

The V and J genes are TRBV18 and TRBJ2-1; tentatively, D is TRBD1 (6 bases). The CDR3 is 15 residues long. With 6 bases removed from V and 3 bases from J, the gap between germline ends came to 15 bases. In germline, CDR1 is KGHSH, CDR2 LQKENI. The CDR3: CASSPDSQLYNEQFF. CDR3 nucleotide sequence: TGTGCCAGCTCCCCGGACAGCCAGCTCTACAATGAGCAGTTCTTC.

CDR3 sequence: CASLRGGANYGYTF. The CDR3 DNA reads as TGTGCCAGCCTAAGGGGGGGAGCTAACTATGGCTACACCTTC. This sequence joins TRBV28 and TRBJ1-2; perhaps TRBD1 as D (6 bases). The CDR3 is 14 residues long. Germline values: CDR1 MDHEN, CDR2 SYDVKM. Trimming stripped 8 bases from V and 0 bases from J, with 13 bases between.

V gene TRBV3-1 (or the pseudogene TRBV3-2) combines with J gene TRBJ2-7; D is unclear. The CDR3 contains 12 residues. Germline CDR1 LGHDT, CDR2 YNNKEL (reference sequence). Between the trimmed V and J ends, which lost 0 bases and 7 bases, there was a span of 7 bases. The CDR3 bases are TGTGCCAGCAGCCAAGATCGGCGGGAGCAGTACTTC. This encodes CASSQDRREQYF.

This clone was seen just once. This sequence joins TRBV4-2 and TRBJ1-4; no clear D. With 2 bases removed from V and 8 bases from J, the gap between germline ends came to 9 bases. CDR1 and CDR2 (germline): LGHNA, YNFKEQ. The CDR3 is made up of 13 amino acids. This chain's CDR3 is CASSQWAGEKLFF. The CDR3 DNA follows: TGTGCCAGCAGCCAATGGGCGGGGGAAAAACTGTTTTTT.

The CDR3 region is CASSYLGSGRRRLEEQFF. The CDR3 coding sequence is TGTGCCAGCAGTTACTTAGGTAGCGGGAGAAGGCGGTTAGAAGAGCAGTTCTTC. This chain joins TRBV6-2 or TRBV6-3 and TRBJ2-1; 9 bases agree with TRBD2. This CDR3 contains 18 residues. Germline loops: CDR1 MNHEY, CDR2 SVGEGT. The junction had 17 bases not matched to a gene; V was cut back by 1 base and J by 10 bases.

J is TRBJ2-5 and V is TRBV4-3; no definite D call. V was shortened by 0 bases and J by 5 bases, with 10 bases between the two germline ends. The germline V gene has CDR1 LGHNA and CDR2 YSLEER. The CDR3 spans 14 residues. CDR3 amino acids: CASSQDAVGETQYF. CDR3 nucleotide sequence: TGCGCCAGCAGCCAAGACGCGGTGGGGGAGACCCAGTACTTC.

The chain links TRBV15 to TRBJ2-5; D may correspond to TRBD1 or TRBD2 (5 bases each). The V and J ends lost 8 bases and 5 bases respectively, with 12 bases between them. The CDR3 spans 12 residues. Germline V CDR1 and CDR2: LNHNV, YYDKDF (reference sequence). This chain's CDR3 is CATSVGVETQYF. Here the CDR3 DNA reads TGTGCCACCTCGGTGGGGGTCGAGACCCAGTACTTC.

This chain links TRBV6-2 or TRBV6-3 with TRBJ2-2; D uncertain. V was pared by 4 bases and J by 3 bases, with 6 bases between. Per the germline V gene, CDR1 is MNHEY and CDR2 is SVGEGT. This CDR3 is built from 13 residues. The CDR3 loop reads CASSSHYTGELFF. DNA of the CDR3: TGTGCCAGCAGTTCCCACTACACCGGGGAGCTGTTTTTT.

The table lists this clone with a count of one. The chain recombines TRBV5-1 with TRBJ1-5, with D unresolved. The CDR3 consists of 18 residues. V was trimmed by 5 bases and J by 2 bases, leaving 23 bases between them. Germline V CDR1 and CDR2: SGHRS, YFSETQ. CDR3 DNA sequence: TGCGCCAGCAGTCCACAACCACCGGGAGCGCTGGGCAATCAGCCCCAGCATTTT. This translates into CASSPQPPGALGNQPQHF.

This chain's CDR3 is CASSPGGLDSATNEKLFF. DNA for the CDR3: TGTGCCAGCAGCCCAGGGGGCTTGGATTCTGCAACTAATGAAAAACTGTTTTTT. The gene calls are TRBV28 and TRBJ1-4; TRBD1 agrees at 8 bases. Losses at the gene ends were 6 bases for V and 0 bases for J; bases not matched to a gene: 12. Germline V lookup: CDR1 MDHEN, CDR2 SYDVKM. This CDR3 comprises 18 residues.

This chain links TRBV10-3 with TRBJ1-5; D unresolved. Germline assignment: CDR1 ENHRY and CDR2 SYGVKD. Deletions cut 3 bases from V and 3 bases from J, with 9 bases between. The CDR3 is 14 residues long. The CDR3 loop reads CAISDKLPNQPQHF. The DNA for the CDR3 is TGTGCCATCAGTGATAAGTTGCCCAATCAGCCCCAGCATTTT.

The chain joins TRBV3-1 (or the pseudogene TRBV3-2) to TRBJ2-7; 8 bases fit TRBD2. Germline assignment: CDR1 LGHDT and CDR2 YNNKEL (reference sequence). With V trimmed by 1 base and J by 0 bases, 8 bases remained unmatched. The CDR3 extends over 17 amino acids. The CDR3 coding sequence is TGTGCCAGCAGCCAAGTGCAACCGGGACTAGGCTCCTACGAGCAGTACTTC. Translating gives CASSQVQPGLGSYEQYF.

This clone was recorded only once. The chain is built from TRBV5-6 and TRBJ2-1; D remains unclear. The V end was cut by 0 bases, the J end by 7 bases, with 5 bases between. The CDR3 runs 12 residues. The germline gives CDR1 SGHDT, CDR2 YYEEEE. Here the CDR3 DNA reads TGTGCCAGCAGCTTGGGGCTAAATGAGCAGTTCTTC. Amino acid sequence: CASSLGLNEQFF.

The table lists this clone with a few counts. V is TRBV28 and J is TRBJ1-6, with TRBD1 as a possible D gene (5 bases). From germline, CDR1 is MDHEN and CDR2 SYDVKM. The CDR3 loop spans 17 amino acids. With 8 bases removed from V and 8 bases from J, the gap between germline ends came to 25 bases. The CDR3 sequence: CASLGGAGRAFDSPLHF. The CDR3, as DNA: TGTGCCAGCCTTGGTGGGGCTGGCAGGGCCTTTGATTCACCCCTCCACTTT.

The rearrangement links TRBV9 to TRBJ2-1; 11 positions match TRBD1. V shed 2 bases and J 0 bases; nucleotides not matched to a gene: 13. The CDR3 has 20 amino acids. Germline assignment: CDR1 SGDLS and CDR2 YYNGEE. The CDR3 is CASSVVARDRGLSSYNEQFF. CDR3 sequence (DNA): TGTGCCAGCAGCGTGGTCGCCCGGGACAGGGGGTTAAGCTCCTACAATGAGCAGTTCTTC.

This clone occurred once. The CDR3 DNA is TGTGCCAGCAGCTTAGGTGGGACTAGCTACAATGAGCAGTTCTTC. Translating gives CASSLGGTSYNEQFF. The J gene is TRBJ2-1, the V gene TRBV11-2; TRBD2 aligns across 8 bases. V dropped 1 base and J dropped 3; count of bases not matched to a gene: 2. Germline values: CDR1 SGHAT, CDR2 FQNNGV. The CDR3 covers 15 residues.

The CDR3 DNA follows: TGTGCCAGCAGCGCATGGGGACAGGGGAGAGAGACCCAGTACTTC. Protein: CASSAWGQGRETQYF. This chain links TRBV7-2 with TRBJ2-5; TRBD1 matches 10 bases. CDR3 length: 15 residues. V gave up 5 bases and J gave up 4 bases; unmatched junction bases: 7. The V gene's germline CDR1 is SGHTA and CDR2 FQGNSA.